A selection of T cell receptor beta chains follows, all from one sample in a study of blood T cell repertoires in COVID-19. The data were produced by immunoSEQ multiplex PCR, yet TCRdb's version contains in-frame clones alone and is incomplete. The sample includes 120,000 to 150,000 clones, 60% to 85% of them seen just once. Specimen: peripheral blood. The receptors shown here come from a man aged 45 to 65 with acute or convalescent COVID-19. Both conserved end residues are part of each CDR3. The D gene is left open where the match is weak. The listing skips clone size in some rows; elsewhere it reads once, few, many or a size class.

TRBV9	.	TRBD1	TRBJ1-2	CASSVGTGGGGYTF	TGTGCCAGCAGCGTAGGGACAGGGGGCGGTGGCTACACCTTC
TRBV5-1	many	TRBD1	TRBJ1-2	CASSPRTGSGYTF	TGCGCCAGCAGCCCGAGGACAGGGAGTGGCTACACCTTC
TRBV9	.	.	TRBJ1-1	CASSVRQDRAEAFF	TGTGCCAGCAGCGTGCGACAGGATCGCGCCGAAGCTTTCTTT
TRBV7-9	.	.	TRBJ2-2	CASSSRKDSPNTGELFF	TGTGCCAGCAGCTCCAGAAAGGACAGCCCGAACACCGGGGAGCTGTTTTTT
TRBV15	.	.	TRBJ1-4	CATSRVRGATNEKLFF	TGTGCCACCAGCAGAGTCAGGGGAGCAACTAATGAAAAACTGTTTTTT
TRBV19	few	.	TRBJ1-1	CASSGGANTEAFF	TGTGCCAGTAGTGGGGGGGCCAACACTGAAGCTTTCTTT
TRBV27	.	.	TRBJ2-3	CASSFGGRNADTQYF	TGTGCCAGCAGTTTTGGCGGGCGCAACGCCGATACGCAGTATTTT
TRBV19	.	TRBD1	TRBJ1-5	CASIDRGTQPQHF	TGTGCCAGCATTGACAGGGGAACTCAGCCCCAGCATTTT
TRBV30	few	TRBD1	TRBJ1-2	CAWSGDREITF	TGTGCCTGGAGCGGGGACAGGGAAATCACCTTC
TRBV5-1	few	.	TRBJ1-1	CASNGGKGLNTEAFF	TGCGCCAGCAACGGGGGAAAGGGACTGAACACTGAAGCTTTCTTT
TRBV5-4	few	TRBD1	TRBJ1-2	CASSPGTGGVDYGYTF	TGTGCCAGCAGCCCTGGGACAGGTGGGGTGGACTATGGCTACACCTTC
TRBV19	.	TRBD1	TRBJ1-5	CASSTTGGDQPQHF	TGTGCCAGTAGTACAACAGGGGGGGATCAGCCCCAGCATTTT
TRBV5-1	.	.	TRBJ1-2	CASSLVPGYGYTF	TGCGCCAGCAGCTTGGTCCCGGGCTATGGCTACACCTTC
TRBV21-1	.	.	TRBJ2-7	CASSRSSYEQYF	TGTGCCAGCAGCAGGAGCTCCTACGAGCAGTACTTC
TRBV19	.	TRBD1	TRBJ1-5	CASSIVKGAGQPQHF	TGTGCCAGTAGTATAGTAAAGGGGGCAGGTCAGCCCCAGCATTTT
TRBV2	.	.	TRBJ1-6	CASSEPGDNSPLHF	TGTGCCAGCAGTGAACCGGGGGATAATTCACCCCTCCACTTT